The rows below give T cell receptor delta chains drawn from one sample of a study of gamma-delta chains in newborns, infants, children. TCRdb re-called the reads through CATT. Here the sample spans more than 9,000 delta-chain clones, 3.5% being singletons. The sample consisted of blood. These receptors originate from a child who was a newborn, infant or young child, either healthy, febrile or measles-vaccinated (not recorded which). The CDR3 runs from the conserved cysteine through the conserved F or W. D genes are given only for firm matches. Where a row states a size, it is once, few, many or the class of an expanded clone; other rows omit it.

medium-sized	TRDV2	TRDJ1	.	TGTGCCTGTGACACCGTAGGCTCGACTGGGAGGAGCGATAAACTCATCTTT	CACDTVGSTGRSDKLIF
.	TRDV1	TRDJ1	TRDD3	TGTGCTCTTGGGGAACGGGTCCCACACTGGGGGATACTTTACCTCATCTTT	CALGERVPHWGILYLIF
.	TRDV1	TRDJ1	TRDD3	TGTGCTCTTGGGGATACTCATTTCCTAAAGGAACTACTGGGGGATGACACCGATAAACTCATCTTT	CALGDTHFLKELLGDDTDKLIF
few	TRDV2	TRDJ1	TRDD3	TGTGCCTGTGTATTGGTGGGGGATAGTAGCTCCGATAAACTCATCTTT	CACVLVGDSSSDKLIF
few	TRDV3	TRDJ1	TRDD3	TGTGCCTCGGGCCTTCTAGCTTTGGGGGGATACACCGATAAACTCATCTTT	CASGLLALGGYTDKLIF
few	TRDV2	TRDJ2	.	TGTGCCTGTGACACCGTAGGGGGTCCCTCATTGGCAGCAAAACTCTTCTTT	CACDTVGGPSLAAKLFF
.	TRDV1	TRDJ1	TRDD3	TGTGCTCTTGGGGAACTCTCCTACTGGGGGATCACCGATAAACTCATCTTT	CALGELSYWGITDKLIF
medium-sized	TRDV2	TRDJ1	TRDD3	TGTGCCTGTGACAAGCTGGGGGATCAGTACACCGATAAACTCATCTTT	CACDKLGDQYTDKLIF
.	TRDV1	TRDJ1	.	TGTGCTCTTGGGGAACTCCCCCCTTCCCGATTTAAACTCATCTTT	CALGELPPSRFKLIF
few	TRDV1	TRDJ1	.	TGTGCTCTTGGGGAACTCCTATATTTTCGCGATAAACTCATCTTT	CALGELLYFRDKLIF
few	TRDV1	TRDJ1	.	TGTGCTCTTGGGGGCAGGCGTTGGACCGATAAACTCATCTTT	CALGGRRWTDKLIF
few	TRDV1	TRDJ1	TRDD3	TGTGCTCTTGGGGACATGGCAGATTATGGTCACCCCGGGTGGGGGATACGCGTCGATAAACTCATCTTT	CALGDMADYGHPGWGIRVDKLIF
.	TRDV1	TRDJ1	TRDD3	TGTGCTCTTGGGGCCACTAGGCCTGGGGGATTCACCGATAAACTCATCTTT	CALGATRPGGFTDKLIF
.	TRDV1	TRDJ1	TRDD2	TGTGCTCTTGGGGAACTCTTCCTACACGGGGGACCCCCCGATGAACTCATCTTT	CALGELFLHGGPPDELIF
.	TRDV2	TRDJ3	TRDD3	TGTGCCTGTGACACACCTGGGGGTCGAACCTGGGACACCCGACAGATGTTTTTC	CACDTPGGRTWDTRQMFF
.	TRDV1	TRDJ1	.	TGTGCTCTTGGGGAACTTATAATAAGGCCTGCCGTACTGGGCACCGATAAACTCATCTTT	CALGELIIRPAVLGTDKLIF
.	TRDV2	TRDJ3	.	TGTGCCTGTGACACCGCAGGGGTCCCTCCCTCCTGGGACACCCGACAGATGTTTTTC	CACDTAGVPPSWDTRQMFF
.	TRDV2	TRDJ1	TRDD3	TGTGCCTGGATGAGGGGATACGCGACGGGTAAACTCATCTTT	CAWMRGYATGKLIF
.	TRAV29/DV5	TRDJ1	.	.	CSVLLCSKLWVKLGDTHTDKPIF
.	TRDV1	TRDJ1	TRDD3	TGTGCTCTTGGGGGAGGGGGATACCAACCGTACACCGATAAACTCATCTTT	CALGGGGYQPYTDKLIF
few	TRDV1	TRDJ1	TRDD3	TGTGCTCTTGGGGAATGCGGCCCTCCACGATTGTACTGGGGGATACGCGGGGCCGATAAACTCATCTTT	CALGECGPPRLYWGIRGADKLIF
medium-sized	TRDV2	TRDJ1	TRDD3	TGTGCCTGTGACACTCTGTCCGGGGGATCCGGTTACACCGATAAACTCATCTTT	CACDTLSGGSGYTDKLIF
.	TRDV2	TRDJ1	TRDD3	TGTGCCTGTGACACCTGGGGGATTCGTGGCGATAAACTCATCTTT	CACDTWGIRGDKLIF
medium-sized	TRDV2	TRDJ1	TRDD3	TGTGCCTGTTCGTTCCTAAGGATGGGGGATACAACCGATAAACTCATCTTT	CACSFLRMGDTTDKLIF
few	TRDV2	TRDJ1	TRDD3	TGTGCCTGTGACAACCTCGAGGTTCTGGGGGATACGGGTAACACCGATAAACTCATCTTT	CACDNLEVLGDTGNTDKLIF
.	TRDV1	TRDJ1	.	TGTGCCCTTGGGGAATCAGGGTTTCATTCTATAACAATTAAACTCATCTTT	CALGESGFHSITIKLIF
medium-sized	TRDV1	TRDJ1	TRDD3	TGTGCTCTTGGGGAACCTCGGCCTTCCCCCTACTGGGGGGGACGCACCGATAAACTCATCTTT	CALGEPRPSPYWGGRTDKLIF
.	TRDV1	TRDJ1	.	TGTGCTCTTGTGGTGAACGTTCAGACTGCCACGGGGAAACTCATCTTT	CALVVNVQTATGKLIF
few	TRDV1	TRDJ3	TRDD3	TGTGCTCTTGGGGAACCCCTTGACTGGGGAACTAACCCATCCTGGGACACCCGACGGATGTTTTTC	CALGEPLDWGTNPSWDTRRMFF